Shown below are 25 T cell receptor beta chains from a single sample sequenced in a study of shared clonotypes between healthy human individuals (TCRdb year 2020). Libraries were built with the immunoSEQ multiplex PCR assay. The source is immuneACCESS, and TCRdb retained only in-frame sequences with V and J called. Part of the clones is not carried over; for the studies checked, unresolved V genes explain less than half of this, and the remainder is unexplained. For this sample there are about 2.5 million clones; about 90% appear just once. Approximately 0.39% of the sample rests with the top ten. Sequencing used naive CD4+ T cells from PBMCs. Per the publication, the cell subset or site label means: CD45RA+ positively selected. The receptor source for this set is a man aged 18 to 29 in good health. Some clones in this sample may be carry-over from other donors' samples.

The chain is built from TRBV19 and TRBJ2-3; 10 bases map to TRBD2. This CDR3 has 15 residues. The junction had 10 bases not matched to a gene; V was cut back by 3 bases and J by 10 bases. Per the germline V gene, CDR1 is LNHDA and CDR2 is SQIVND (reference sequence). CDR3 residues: CASSMLAGAAGSQYF. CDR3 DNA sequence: TGTGCCAGTAGTATGCTAGCGGGGGCGGCCGGATCGCAGTATTTT.

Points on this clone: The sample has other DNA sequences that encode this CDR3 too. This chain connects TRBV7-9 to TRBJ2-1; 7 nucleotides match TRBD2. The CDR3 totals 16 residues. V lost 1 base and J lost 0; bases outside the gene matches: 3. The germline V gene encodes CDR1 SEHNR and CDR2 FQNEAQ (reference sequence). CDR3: CASSLVGGSSYNEQFF. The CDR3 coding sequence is TGTGCCAGCAGCTTAGTAGGCGGGAGCTCCTACAATGAGCAGTTCTTC.

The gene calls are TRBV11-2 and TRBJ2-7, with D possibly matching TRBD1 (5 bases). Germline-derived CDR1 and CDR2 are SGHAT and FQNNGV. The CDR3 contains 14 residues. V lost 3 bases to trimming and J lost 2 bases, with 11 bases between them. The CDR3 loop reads CASSFFQGPYEQYF. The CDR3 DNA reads TGTGCCAGCAGCTTTTTCCAGGGTCCCTACGAGCAGTACTTC.

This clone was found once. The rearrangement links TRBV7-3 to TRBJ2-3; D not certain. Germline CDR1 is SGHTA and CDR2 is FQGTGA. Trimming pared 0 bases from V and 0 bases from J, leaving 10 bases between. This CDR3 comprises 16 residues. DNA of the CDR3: TGTGCCAGCAGCTTAACCCCTCGACTGAGCACAGATACGCAGTATTTT. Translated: CASSLTPRLSTDTQYF.

The CDR3 spells CASSIRRRSGANVLTF. DNA of the CDR3: TGTGCCAGTAGTATTCGTCGGAGGTCTGGGGCCAACGTCCTGACTTTC. This rearrangement joins TRBV19 to TRBJ2-6; a possible D gene is TRBD2 (5 bases). With 3 bases removed from V and 1 base from J, the gap between germline ends came to 10 bases. CDR1 is LNHDA, CDR2 SQIVND, per germline (reference sequence). CDR3 size: 16 residues.

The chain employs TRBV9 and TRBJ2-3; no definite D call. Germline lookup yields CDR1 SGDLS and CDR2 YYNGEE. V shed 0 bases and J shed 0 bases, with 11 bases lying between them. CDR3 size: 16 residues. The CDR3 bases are TGTGCCAGCAGCGTAGGAGTCTCCTCTAGCACAGATACGCAGTATTTT. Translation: CASSVGVSSSTDTQYF.

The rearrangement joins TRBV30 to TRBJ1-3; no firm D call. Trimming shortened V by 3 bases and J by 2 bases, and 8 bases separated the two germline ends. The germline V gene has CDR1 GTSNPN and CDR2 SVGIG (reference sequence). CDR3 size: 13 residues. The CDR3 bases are TGTGCCTGGAGCAGATCCCCTGGAAACACCATATATTTT. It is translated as CAWSRSPGNTIYF.

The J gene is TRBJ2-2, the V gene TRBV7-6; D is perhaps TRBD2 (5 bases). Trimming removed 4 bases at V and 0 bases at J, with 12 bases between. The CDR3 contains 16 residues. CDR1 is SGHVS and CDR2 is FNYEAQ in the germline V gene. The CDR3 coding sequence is TGTGCCAGCAGCTCCAATCCGGGGTCGAACACCGGGGAGCTGTTTTTT. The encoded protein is CASSSNPGSNTGELFF.

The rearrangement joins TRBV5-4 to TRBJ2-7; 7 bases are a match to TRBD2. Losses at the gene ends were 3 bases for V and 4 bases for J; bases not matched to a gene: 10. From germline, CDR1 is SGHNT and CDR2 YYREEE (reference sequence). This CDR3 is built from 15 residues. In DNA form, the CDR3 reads TGTGCCAGCAGCTCTGCCGGGGGAGGGCAGTACGAGCAGTACTTC. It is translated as CASSSAGGGQYEQYF.

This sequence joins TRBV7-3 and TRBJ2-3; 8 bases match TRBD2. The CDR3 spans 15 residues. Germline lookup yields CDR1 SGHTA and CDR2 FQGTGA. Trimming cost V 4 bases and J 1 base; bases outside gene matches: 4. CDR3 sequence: CASSSAGGGTDTQYF. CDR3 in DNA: TGTGCCAGCAGCTCCGCGGGGGGAGGCACAGATACGCAGTATTTT.

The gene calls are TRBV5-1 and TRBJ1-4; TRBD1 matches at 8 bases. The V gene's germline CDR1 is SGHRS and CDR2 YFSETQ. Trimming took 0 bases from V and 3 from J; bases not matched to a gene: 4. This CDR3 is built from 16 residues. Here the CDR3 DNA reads TGCGCCAGCAGCTTGGCGGGACAGGTCTCTAATGAAAAACTGTTTTTT. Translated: CASSLAGQVSNEKLFF.

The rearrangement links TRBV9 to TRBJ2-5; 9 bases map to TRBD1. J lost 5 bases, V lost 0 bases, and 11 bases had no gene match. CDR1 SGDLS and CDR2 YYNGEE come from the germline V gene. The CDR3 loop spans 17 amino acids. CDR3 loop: CASSVGSTGGAGETQYF. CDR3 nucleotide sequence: TGTGCCAGCAGCGTAGGGTCGACAGGGGGAGCAGGGGAGACCCAGTACTTC.

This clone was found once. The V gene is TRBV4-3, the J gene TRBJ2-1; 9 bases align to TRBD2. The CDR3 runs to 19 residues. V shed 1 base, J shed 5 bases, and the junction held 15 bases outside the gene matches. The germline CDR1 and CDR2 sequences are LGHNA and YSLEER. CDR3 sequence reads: CASSQAPFRTTSGDNEQFF. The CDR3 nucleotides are TGCGCCAGCAGCCAAGCCCCCTTCCGGACGACTAGCGGAGACAATGAGCAGTTCTTC.

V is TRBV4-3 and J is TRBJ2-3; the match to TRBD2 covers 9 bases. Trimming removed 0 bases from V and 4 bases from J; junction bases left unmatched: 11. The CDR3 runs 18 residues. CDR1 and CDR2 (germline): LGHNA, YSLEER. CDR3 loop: CASSQDSRAGGAPDTQYF. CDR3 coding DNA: TGCGCCAGCAGCCAAGATAGCCGGGCGGGAGGGGCCCCAGATACGCAGTATTTT.

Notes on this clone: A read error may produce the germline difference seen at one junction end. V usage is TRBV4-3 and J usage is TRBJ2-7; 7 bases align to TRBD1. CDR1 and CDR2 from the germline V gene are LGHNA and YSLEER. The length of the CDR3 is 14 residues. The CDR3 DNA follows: TGCGCCAGCAGCAAAGACAGGGTATCCTACGAGCAGTACTTC. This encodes CASSKDRVSYEQYF.

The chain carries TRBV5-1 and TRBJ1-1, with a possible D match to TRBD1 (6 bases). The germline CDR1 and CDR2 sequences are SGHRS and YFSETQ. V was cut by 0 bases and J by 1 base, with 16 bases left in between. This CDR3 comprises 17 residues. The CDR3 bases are TGCGCCAGCAGCTTGGCCCCAGGGGTCCCTCCGAACACTGAAGCTTTCTTT. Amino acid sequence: CASSLAPGVPPNTEAFF.

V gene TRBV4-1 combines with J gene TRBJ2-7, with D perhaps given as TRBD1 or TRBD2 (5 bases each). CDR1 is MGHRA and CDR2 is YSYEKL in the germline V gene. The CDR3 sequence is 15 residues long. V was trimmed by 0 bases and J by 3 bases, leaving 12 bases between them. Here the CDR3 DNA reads TGCGCCAGCAGCCAAGAACGGGGCAGAGACTACGAGCAGTACTTC. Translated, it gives CASSQERGRDYEQYF.

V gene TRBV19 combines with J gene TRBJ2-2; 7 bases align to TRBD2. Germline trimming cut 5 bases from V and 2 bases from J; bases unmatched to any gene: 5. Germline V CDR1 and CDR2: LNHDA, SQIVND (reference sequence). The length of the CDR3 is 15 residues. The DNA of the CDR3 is TGTGCCAGTAGTGCAACTAGCGCCAACACCGGGGAGCTGTTTTTT. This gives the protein CASSATSANTGELFF.

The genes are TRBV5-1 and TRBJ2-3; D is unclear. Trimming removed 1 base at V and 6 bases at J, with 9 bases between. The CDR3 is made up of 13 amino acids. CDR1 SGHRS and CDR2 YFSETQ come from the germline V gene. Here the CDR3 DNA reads TGCGCCAGCAGCTTGAACCGTGGCGATACGCAGTATTTT. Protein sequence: CASSLNRGDTQYF.

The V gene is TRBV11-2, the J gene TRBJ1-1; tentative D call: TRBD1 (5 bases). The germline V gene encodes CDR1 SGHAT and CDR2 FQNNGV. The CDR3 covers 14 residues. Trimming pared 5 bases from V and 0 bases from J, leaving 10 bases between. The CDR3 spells CASSRGVVNTEAFF. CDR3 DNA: TGTGCCAGCAGCCGAGGGGTGGTGAACACTGAAGCTTTCTTT.

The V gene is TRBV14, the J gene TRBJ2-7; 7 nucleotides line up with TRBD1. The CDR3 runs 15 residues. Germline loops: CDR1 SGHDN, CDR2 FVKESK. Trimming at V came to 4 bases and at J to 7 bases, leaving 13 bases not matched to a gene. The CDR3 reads CASSLNPGQIREQYF. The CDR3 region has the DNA TGTGCCAGCAGCCTAAATCCGGGACAGATTCGGGAGCAGTACTTC.

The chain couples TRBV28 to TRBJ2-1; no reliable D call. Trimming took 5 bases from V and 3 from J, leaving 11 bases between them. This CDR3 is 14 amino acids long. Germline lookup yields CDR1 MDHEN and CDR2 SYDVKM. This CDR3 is CASSPGLGYNEQFF. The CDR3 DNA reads TGTGCCAGCAGTCCCGGGTTAGGCTACAATGAGCAGTTCTTC.

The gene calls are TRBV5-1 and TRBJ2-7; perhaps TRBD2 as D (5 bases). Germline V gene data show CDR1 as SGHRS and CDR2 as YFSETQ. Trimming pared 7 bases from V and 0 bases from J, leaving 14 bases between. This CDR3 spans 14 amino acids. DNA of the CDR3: TGCGCCAGCGGGTTAAGTCGGGACTCCTACGAGCAGTACTTC. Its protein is CASGLSRDSYEQYF.

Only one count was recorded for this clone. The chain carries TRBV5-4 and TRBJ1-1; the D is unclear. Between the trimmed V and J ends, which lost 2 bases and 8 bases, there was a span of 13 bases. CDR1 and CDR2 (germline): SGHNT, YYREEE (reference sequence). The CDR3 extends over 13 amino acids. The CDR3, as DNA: TGTGCCAGCAGCTTCTCCTCTAGCACCGAAGCTTTCTTT. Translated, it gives CASSFSSSTEAFF.

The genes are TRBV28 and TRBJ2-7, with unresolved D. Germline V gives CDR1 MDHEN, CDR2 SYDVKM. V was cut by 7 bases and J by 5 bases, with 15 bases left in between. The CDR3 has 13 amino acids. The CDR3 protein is CASNGPPADEQYF. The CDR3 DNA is TGTGCCAGCAATGGACCCCCGGCGGACGAGCAGTACTTC. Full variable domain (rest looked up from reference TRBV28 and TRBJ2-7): DVKVTQSSRYLVKRTGEKVFLECVQDMDHENMFWYRQDPGLGLRLIYFSYDVKMKEKGDIPEGYSVSREKKERFSLILESASTNQTSMYLCASNGPPADEQYFGPGTRLTVT.